These T cell receptor beta chains were read from a single sample in a study of beta chain features in type 1 diabetes. Sequenced by immunoSEQ multiplex PCR; TCRdb stores in-frame clones only, minus some. The repertoire holds 640,000 or so clones, about an eighth seen once, with 0.022% in the top ten. The source material was naive CD4+ T cells from blood. The receptors come from a man younger than 35 with type 1 diabetes. CDR3s include the opening cysteine and the closing phenylalanine or tryptophan. Fields, in order: V gene, J gene, CDR3 protein.

>TRBV10-3|TRBJ2-7
CAISSDSYEQYF
>TRBV11-3|TRBJ2-5
CASSLGEALRETQYF
>TRBV15|TRBJ2-7
CATSSRNPYEQYF
>TRBV4-1|TRBJ1-2
CASSRTGLGYGYTF
>TRBV30|TRBJ2-7
CAWSVQRGSYEQYF
>TRBV19|TRBJ1-1
CASSMTVNTEAFF
>TRBV18|TRBJ2-1
CASSPGTAYNEQFF
>TRBV5-1|TRBJ2-5
CASSQLDTQETQYF
>TRBV27|TRBJ1-4
CASSLDRGRHEKLFF
>TRBV29-1|TRBJ1-1
CSVVKSGGNTEAFF
>TRBV15|TRBJ1-3
CATSRGLSGNTIYF
>TRBV27|TRBJ2-7
CASPCRPGFTYEQYF
>TRBV25-1|TRBJ1-5
CASSQGSNQPQHF